This is a list of T cell receptor beta chains from one sample in a study of blood T cell repertoires in COVID-19. Some clones are missing from TCRdb's copy, which holds only in-frame ones; the method was immunoSEQ multiplex PCR. The repertoire holds approximately 170,000 clones, around 80% seen once, with around an eighth in the top ten. The sequenced sample consisted of peripheral blood. The receptors derive from a woman in her forties or fifties with acute or convalescent COVID-19. CDR3s include the opening cysteine and the closing phenylalanine or tryptophan. The D gene is left open where the match is weak. Clone size is shown for a subset of rows, as once, few, many or a class of expanded clone.

TRBJ2-6,-,TRBV7-2,-,TGTGCCAGCAGCAGGAAGACCACTAGCTCTGGGGCCAACGTCCTGACTTTC,CASSRKTTSSGANVLTF
TRBJ2-1,TRBD1,TRBV3-1/TRBV3-2,-,TGTGCCAGCAGCCAAAGAGGGGGCGGCTACAATGAGCAGTTCTTC,CASSQRGGGYNEQFF
TRBJ2-2,-,TRBV2,-,TGTGCCAGCAGTGCCGCGGTGAACACCGGGGAGCTGTTTTTT,CASSAAVNTGELFF
TRBJ1-1,-,TRBV10-2,-,TGCGCCAGCAGGGACAGAGAAAGCACTGAAGCTTTCTTT,CASRDRESTEAFF
TRBJ2-1,-,TRBV5-4,-,TGTGCCAGCAGCTTGATAGCGGCCCCGAATGAGCAGTTCTTC,CASSLIAAPNEQFF
TRBJ2-7,TRBD2,TRBV11-3,-,TGTGCCAGCAGCCCCGGGACTAGCGGGGTAATTTTCTTC,CASSPGTSGVIFF
TRBJ1-2,-,TRBV19,-,TGTGCCAGTAGTACTAGAGCCTCTAACTATGGCTACACCTTC,CASSTRASNYGYTF
TRBJ1-3,TRBD1,TRBV2,-,TGTGCCACCAGGGACAGTTACACCATATATTTT,CATRDSYTIYF
TRBJ1-1,TRBD1,TRBV4-2,-,TGTGCCAGCAGCCAAGACCCCCGCACAGGGGCCCGAGGTGAAGCTTTCTTT,CASSQDPRTGARGEAFF
TRBJ1-5,-,TRBV19,-,TGTGCCAGTAAGATGGGCAGGGGTTTAAGCAATCAGCCCCAGCATTTT,CASKMGRGLSNQPQHF
TRBJ2-3,-,TRBV29-1,once,TGCAGCGTTGAAGATAGGAGCGGTTACCGCACAGATACGCAGTATTTT,CSVEDRSGYRTDTQYF
TRBJ2-7,TRBD1,TRBV6-5,-,TGTGCCAGTACCGGGACAGGGGACTACGAGCAGTACTTC,CASTGTGDYEQYF
TRBJ1-5,-,TRBV7-2,-,TGTGCCAGCAGCTCCGGGGGGTCGATTAGCAATCAGCCCCAGCATTTT,CASSSGGSISNQPQHF
TRBJ1-1,-,TRBV10-3,once,TGTGCCATCGGGGGACAATTGAACACTGAAGCTTTCTTT,CAIGGQLNTEAFF
TRBJ2-1,TRBD2,TRBV27,-,TGTGCCAGCAGTTTACCCACTAGCGGGAGATTGCCCTACAATGAGCAGTTCTTC,CASSLPTSGRLPYNEQFF
TRBJ2-7,TRBD2,TRBV10-2,-,TGCGCCAGCAGTCCATTAGCGGGGACTGGGGAGCAGTACTTC,CASSPLAGTGEQYF